One sample yielded the 4 T cell receptor beta chains listed below, sequenced in a study of PD-L1 blockade in urothelial cancer. Clones were sequenced by immunoSEQ multiplex PCR, and TCRdb holds only the in-frame ones, with some missing. The profile covers roughly 77,000 clones, with 65% to 85% appearing a single time and roughly 9% taken by the ten largest. Time point: pretreatment peripheral blood. Specimen: PBMCs, collected around atezolizumab (anti-PD-L1) treatment. The origin of the receptors is a woman in her seventies with urothelial cancer.

The V call is TRBV19, the J call TRBJ2-7; 9 bases align to TRBD2. The J segment lost 2 bases and the V segment lost 6 bases, leaving 5 bases of the junction unmatched. The CDR3 has 14 amino acids. The germline V gene has CDR1 LNHDA and CDR2 SQIVND (reference sequence). CDR3 in DNA: TGTGCCAGTAGCGGACTAGCGCCGACCTACGAGCAGTACTTC. Translation gives CASSGLAPTYEQYF.

This clone was detected only once. The rearrangement links TRBV4-3 to TRBJ1-6, with 8 bases aligning to TRBD1. CDR1 and CDR2 (germline): LGHNA, YSLEER. The junction had 7 bases not matched to a gene; V was cut back by 4 bases and J by 5 bases. The length of the CDR3 is 16 residues. The CDR3 region is CASSPSDRGNNSPLHF. In nucleotides, the CDR3 is TGCGCCAGCAGCCCGTCAGACAGGGGAAATAATTCACCCCTCCACTTT.

The CDR3 loop is CASSYSWREKNEQYF. The CDR3 nucleotides are TGTGCCAGCAGTTACTCGTGGCGGGAGAAGAACGAGCAGTACTTC. This chain links TRBV6-6 with TRBJ2-7; 7 positions agree with TRBD2. The J segment lost 5 bases and the V segment lost 0 bases, leaving 7 bases of the junction unmatched. Per the germline V gene, CDR1 is MNHNY and CDR2 is SVGAGI (reference sequence). This CDR3 has 15 amino acids.

The CDR3 DNA is TGCAGCGTTGACCCACTAGCGGATAGCACAGATACGCAGTATTTT. Encoded protein: CSVDPLADSTDTQYF. V usage is TRBV29-1 and J usage is TRBJ2-3; 8 bases are shared with TRBD2. Germline V gene sequence: CDR1 SQVTM, CDR2 ANQGSEA. The CDR3 has 15 amino acids. The trim removed 3 bases at V and 0 bases at J, leaving 5 bases unmatched.